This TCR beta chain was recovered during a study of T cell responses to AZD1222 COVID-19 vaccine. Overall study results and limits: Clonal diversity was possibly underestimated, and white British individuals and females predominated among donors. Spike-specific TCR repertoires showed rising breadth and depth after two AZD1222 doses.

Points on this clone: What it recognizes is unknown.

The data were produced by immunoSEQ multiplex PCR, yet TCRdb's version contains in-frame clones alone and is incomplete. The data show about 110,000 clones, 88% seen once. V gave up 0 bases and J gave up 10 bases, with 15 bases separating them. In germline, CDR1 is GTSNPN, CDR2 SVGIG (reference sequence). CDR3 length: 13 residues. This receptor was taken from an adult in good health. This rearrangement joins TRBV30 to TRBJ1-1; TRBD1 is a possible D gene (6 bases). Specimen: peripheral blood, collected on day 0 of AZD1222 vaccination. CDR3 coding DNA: TGTGCCTGGAGTGTAATGAGGGGGGCGTCAGCTTTCTTT. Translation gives CAWSVMRGASAFF.